Presented here are 16 T cell receptor beta chains from one specimen sequenced in a study of shared clonotypes between healthy human individuals. Only in-frame clones appear in the TCRdb table, and some are missing; sequencing was by immunoSEQ multiplex PCR. Of 950,000 to 1,300,000 clones listed, roughly 75% are singletons. The sample was memory CD4+ T cells sorted from blood. Subset here: CD45RA-negative fraction. The receptors shown here come from a man aged 18 to 30 in good health.

The rearrangement uses TRBV7-2 and TRBJ2-2; 10 nucleotides line up with TRBD1. Trimming took 2 bases from V and 6 from J; bases not matched to a gene: 6. The CDR3 length is 16 residues. Germline V gene sequence: CDR1 SGHTA, CDR2 FQGNSA. The CDR3 here is CASSLIGTGVPGELFF. The CDR3 bases are TGTGCCAGCAGCTTAATCGGGACAGGGGTTCCCGGGGAGCTGTTTTTT.

The chain combines TRBV19 with TRBJ2-7; the match to TRBD1 covers 9 bases. CDR3 length: 13 amino acids. Germline V gene lookup returns CDR1 LNHDA and CDR2 SQIVND (reference sequence). With 6 bases clipped from V and 3 bases from J, the junction kept 3 bases outside the gene matches. CDR3 nucleotides: TGTGCCAGTAGCAGGGACAGGGTCTACGAGCAGTACTTC. The encoded protein is CASSRDRVYEQYF. The full variable domain, in which reference TRBV19 and TRBJ2-7 provide the parts outside the CDR3, is DGGITQSPKYLFRKEGQNVTLSCEQNLNHDAMYWYRQDPGQGLRLIYYSQIVNDFQKGDIAEGYSVSREKKESFPLTVTSAQKNPTAFYLCASSRDRVYEQYFGPGTRLTVT.

V gene TRBV30 combines with J gene TRBJ1-1; D not certain. Germline CDR1 GTSNPN, CDR2 SVGIG (reference sequence). The CDR3 is 15 residues long. V lost 0 bases and J 1 base, leaving 12 bases between the germline ends. CDR3 nucleotide sequence: TGTGCCTGGAGTGTGAGTTTGGCCGGGAACACTGAAGCTTTCTTT. It is translated as CAWSVSLAGNTEAFF.

This sequence joins TRBV4-1 and TRBJ1-1; D is uncertain. V lost 2 bases, J lost 2 bases, and 12 bases lay in between. The germline gives CDR1 MGHRA, CDR2 YSYEKL. The CDR3 sequence is 15 residues long. Here the CDR3 DNA reads TGCGCCAGCAGCCAACCGCCAGGTACTAACACTGAAGCTTTCTTT. It encodes CASSQPPGTNTEAFF.

V and J are TRBV9 and TRBJ2-2; the D gene is possibly TRBD2 (6 bases). This CDR3 comprises 16 residues. V was clipped by 4 bases and J by 1 base, with 14 bases between them. In germline, CDR1 is SGDLS, CDR2 YYNGEE. The CDR3 DNA reads as TGTGCCAGCAGCCCCCGGGAGACAGTGAACACCGGGGAGCTGTTTTTT. It codes for CASSPRETVNTGELFF.

This sequence joins TRBV19 and TRBJ1-1, with D possibly TRBD1 on 5 matching bases. Germline lookup yields CDR1 LNHDA and CDR2 SQIVND (reference sequence). V lost 3 bases, J lost 6 bases, and 8 bases lay in between. CDR3 size: 12 residues. This chain's CDR3 is CASSIGGAEAFF. CDR3 coding DNA: TGTGCCAGTAGTATTGGGGGGGCTGAAGCTTTCTTT.

The chain joins TRBV10-3 to TRBJ1-1, with a possible D match to TRBD1 (5 bases). CDR1 ENHRY and CDR2 SYGVKD come from the germline V gene. The CDR3 is 14 residues long. V lost 5 bases and J 4 bases, leaving 14 bases between the germline ends. The CDR3 protein is CAISIGGMGTEAFF. In DNA form, the CDR3 reads TGTGCCATCAGTATTGGGGGGATGGGCACTGAAGCTTTCTTT.

The chain links TRBV6-1 to TRBJ1-5; 9 bases are shared with TRBD1. V was pared by 2 bases and J by 5 bases, with 7 bases of the junction left unmatched. CDR1 and CDR2 (germline): MNHNS, SASEGT. This CDR3 spans 16 amino acids. The CDR3 protein is CASSEYRTGVDQPQHF. The CDR3 nucleotides read TGTGCCAGCAGTGAATACAGGACAGGGGTCGATCAGCCCCAGCATTTT.

V gene TRBV2 combines with J gene TRBJ2-7; tentative D call: TRBD2 (5 bases). Trimming cost V 6 bases and J 5 bases, with 20 bases left between them. The CDR3 totals 15 residues. CDR1 SNHLY and CDR2 FYNNEI come from the germline V gene. CDR3 in amino acids: CASSVGLVLVNEQYF. The CDR3 DNA reads as TGTGCCAGCAGCGTAGGACTCGTCCTTGTCAACGAGCAGTACTTC.

This clone was counted ten times or more. The CDR3 DNA reads TGTGCCAGCAGCTTGTGGCGGCTGAACACTGAAGCTTTCTTT. This codes for CASSLWRLNTEAFF. The chain uses TRBV5-6 and TRBJ1-1; the D is unclear. This CDR3 spans 14 amino acids. In germline, CDR1 is SGHDT, CDR2 YYEEEE. The V and J ends lost 1 base and 0 bases respectively, with 7 bases between them.

The chain carries TRBV14 and TRBJ2-2; the D gene is possibly TRBD2 (6 bases). The CDR3 contains 13 residues. The ends were cut back, 3 bases at V and 8 bases at J, with 10 bases in the middle. From germline, CDR1 is SGHDN and CDR2 FVKESK. In DNA, the CDR3 is TGTGCCAGCAGCCAGCCGGCGGGGGGGGAGCTGTTTTTT. Translation: CASSQPAGGELFF.

The J gene is TRBJ1-1, the V gene TRBV2; a possible D gene is TRBD1 (6 bases). The germline gives CDR1 SNHLY, CDR2 FYNNEI. The CDR3 loop spans 11 amino acids. Trimming cost V 11 bases and J 11 bases, with 18 bases left between them. CDR3 coding DNA: TGTGCCGGAAAGCGTCGGGGGCCGGCTTTCTTT. It yields the protein CAGKRRGPAFF.

Remarks on this clone: This may be a read error, as it is one base from a much larger clone. This chain connects TRBV11-2 to TRBJ2-1; TRBD2 matches at 11 bases. Per the germline V gene, CDR1 is SGHAT and CDR2 is FQNNGV. Germline trimming cut 6 bases from V and 10 bases from J; bases unmatched to any gene: 8. This CDR3 region has 14 residues. CDR3: CASRRLAGPLEQFF. CDR3 coding DNA: TGTGCCAGCAGGCGACTAGCGGGGCCGCTCGAGCAGTTCTTC.

This rearrangement joins TRBV10-3 to TRBJ1-2; 8 bases agree with TRBD1. Germline loops: CDR1 ENHRY, CDR2 SYGVKD. CDR3 length equals 13 residues. Trimming at V came to 10 bases and at J to 7 bases, leaving 11 bases not matched to a gene. The CDR3 protein is CASWAGGWSGYTF. The CDR3, as DNA: TGTGCCAGCTGGGCAGGGGGCTGGAGTGGCTACACCTTC.

The genes are TRBV5-4 and TRBJ2-1; D unclear. CDR3 length equals 13 residues. The V gene's germline CDR1 is SGHNT and CDR2 YYREEE (reference sequence). V was trimmed by 0 bases and J by 4 bases, leaving 5 bases between them. The DNA of the CDR3 is TGTGCCAGCAGCTTGGAACAGTACAATGAGCAGTTCTTC. Translated: CASSLEQYNEQFF.

The V and J genes are TRBV5-1 and TRBJ2-3; 8 nucleotides agree with TRBD1. Germline loops: CDR1 SGHRS, CDR2 YFSETQ. The CDR3 sequence is 16 residues long. V was clipped by 0 bases and J by 3 bases; unmatched bases: 6. In nucleotides, the CDR3 is TGCGCCAGCAGCTTGGTGACAGGGGCAGGAACAGATACGCAGTATTTT. Amino acids: CASSLVTGAGTDTQYF.